These 32 T cell receptor beta chains were all obtained from the same sample, sequenced in a study of shared clonotypes between healthy human individuals. Generated by immunoSEQ multiplex PCR, the TCRdb table keeps only in-frame clones and is missing some. Of about 550,000 clones listed, over 95% are singletons. CD45RO-negative cells were positively selected for CCR7, leaving out terminally differentiated effector memory CD45RA+ cells. The sequenced material came from naive CD8+ T cells sorted from blood. The receptors were gathered from a woman under 40 in good health.

J is TRBJ2-5 and V is TRBV4-1; D not resolved. Germline V gives CDR1 MGHRA, CDR2 YSYEKL. The V and J ends lost 2 bases and 4 bases respectively, with 17 bases between them. This CDR3 comprises 16 residues. The CDR3 sequence is CASSQSPYEPPETQYF. The CDR3 bases are TGCGCCAGCAGCCAATCTCCTTATGAGCCCCCAGAGACCCAGTACTTC.

This clone was recorded only once. The chain recombines TRBV2 with TRBJ1-5; D possibly corresponds to TRBD1 (6 bases). Trimming stripped 5 bases from V and 4 bases from J, with 27 bases between. Germline CDR1 reads SNHLY; CDR2 reads FYNNEI. The CDR3 has 19 amino acids. The CDR3, as DNA: TGTGCCAGCAGTCTCAGGGGTACGGGCCCTCGGATAGATAATCAGCCCCAGCATTTT. Translating gives CASSLRGTGPRIDNQPQHF.

This chain links TRBV13 with TRBJ2-7, with TRBD2 matching 7 bases. V shed 5 bases and J 9 bases; nucleotides not matched to a gene: 10. CDR3 length: 13 residues. Germline CDR1 and CDR2: PRHDT and FYEKMQ (reference sequence). The CDR3 DNA is TGTGCCAGCAGCACAGGCGGGAGCACTAGGCAGTACTTC. This sequence encodes CASSTGGSTRQYF.

V usage is TRBV11-2 and J usage is TRBJ2-1; D is uncertain. Per the germline V gene, CDR1 is SGHAT and CDR2 is FQNNGV. V was clipped by 5 bases and J by 8 bases, with 16 bases between them. The CDR3 is 14 residues long. Written as DNA, the CDR3 is TGTGCCAGCAGCCAGGAGCCGGGTGTGGATGAGCAGTTCTTC. This encodes CASSQEPGVDEQFF.

The chain carries TRBV13 and TRBJ2-1; D may be TRBD1 or TRBD2 (5 bases each). CDR3 length: 15 amino acids. Germline lookup yields CDR1 PRHDT and CDR2 FYEKMQ (reference sequence). The V end lost 5 bases, the J end lost 6 bases, and 17 bases lay between the germline ends. CDR3 coding DNA: TGTGCCAGCAGCGCATCCTGGGGGTTTCGCAATGAGCAGTTCTTC. As protein: CASSASWGFRNEQFF.

In its sample, this clone was seen once. This chain connects TRBV2 to TRBJ2-3; unclear D gene. The CDR3 consists of 16 residues. Looked up from germline, CDR1 is SNHLY and CDR2 is FYNNEI. V was cut by 5 bases and J by 3 bases, with 18 bases left in between. CDR3 coding DNA: TGTGCCAGCAGTCCTCGTGATGTGTTGGGAACAGATACGCAGTATTTT. Its translation is CASSPRDVLGTDTQYF.

The J gene is TRBJ1-2, the V gene TRBV28; D not certain. The CDR3 runs to 16 residues. V lost 4 bases and J 2 bases, leaving 17 bases between the germline ends. From germline, CDR1 is MDHEN and CDR2 SYDVKM. The CDR3 nucleotides are TGTGCCAGCAGTTCCCCCCATCTCGGGGAAAACTATGGCTACACCTTC. Translated: CASSSPHLGENYGYTF.

The DNA of the CDR3 is TGTGCCAGCAGTTTAACGCTTGCCTACGAGCAGTACTTC. Amino acid sequence: CASSLTLAYEQYF. The chain combines TRBV28 with TRBJ2-7; D gene unclear. Germline CDR1 and CDR2: MDHEN and SYDVKM. The CDR3 loop spans 13 amino acids. Trimming stripped 2 bases from V and 2 bases from J, with 7 bases between.

This clone appeared a single time. The chain employs TRBV19 and TRBJ2-7; D may match TRBD1 or TRBD2 (5 bases each). The germline CDR1 and CDR2 sequences are LNHDA and SQIVND (reference sequence). V was trimmed by 4 bases and J by 4 bases, leaving 14 bases between them. The CDR3 consists of 14 residues. As DNA, the CDR3 is TGTGCCAGTAGTACACCCCGGGACCCATACGAGCAGTACTTC. It codes for CASSTPRDPYEQYF.

This chain uses TRBV9 with TRBJ2-1; D possibly corresponds to TRBD2 (6 bases). The V end was cut by 4 bases, the J end by 9 bases, with 14 bases between. This CDR3 is 13 amino acids long. Germline assignment: CDR1 SGDLS and CDR2 YYNGEE. The CDR3 protein is CASSPTTSLEQFF. Here the CDR3 DNA reads TGTGCCAGCAGCCCGACGACTAGTCTTGAGCAGTTCTTC.

This rearrangement joins TRBV19 to TRBJ2-3; D is perhaps TRBD2 (5 bases). This CDR3 region has 15 residues. Trimming took 10 bases from V and 1 from J, leaving 18 bases between them. Germline CDR1 LNHDA, CDR2 SQIVND (reference sequence). The chain's CDR3 is CATSGEGGGTDTQYF. In DNA form, the CDR3 reads TGTGCCACCAGCGGTGAGGGTGGGGGCACAGATACGCAGTATTTT. The full variable domain, rest sourced from reference TRBV19 and TRBJ2-3, is DGGITQSPKYLFRKEGQNVTLSCEQNLNHDAMYWYRQDPGQGLRLIYYSQIVNDFQKGDIAEGYSVSREKKESFPLTVTSAQKNPTAFYLCATSGEGGGTDTQYFGPGTRLTVL.

The table lists this clone with a count of one. The V gene is TRBV28, the J gene TRBJ2-1; tentatively, D is TRBD2 (6 bases). CDR1 is MDHEN, CDR2 SYDVKM, per germline. CDR3 length: 18 residues. V was pared by 2 bases and J by 0 bases, with 17 bases between. CDR3 sequence (DNA): TGTGCCAGCAGTTTAGGAAACACAGCGGGTACCTCCTACAATGAGCAGTTCTTC. It yields the protein CASSLGNTAGTSYNEQFF. Drawing the rest from reference TRBV28 and TRBJ2-1, the complete variable domain is DVKVTQSSRYLVKRTGEKVFLECVQDMDHENMFWYRQDPGLGLRLIYFSYDVKMKEKGDIPEGYSVSREKKERFSLILESASTNQTSMYLCASSLGNTAGTSYNEQFFGPGTRLTVL.

The chain employs TRBV6-1 and TRBJ2-5; D gene unclear. The CDR3 runs 15 residues. The germline V gene has CDR1 MNHNS and CDR2 SASEGT. The ends were cut back, 3 bases at V and 4 bases at J, with 15 bases in the middle. This CDR3 reads CASSDGPEGLETQYF. CDR3 DNA sequence: TGTGCCAGCAGTGATGGTCCTGAAGGTTTAGAGACCCAGTACTTC.

The chain recombines TRBV7-6 with TRBJ2-5, with D uncertain. V lost 2 bases to trimming and J lost 0 bases, with 1 base between them. This CDR3 has 12 residues. From germline, CDR1 is SGHVS and CDR2 FNYEAQ. The CDR3 region has the DNA TGTGCCAGCAGCTTAAACCAAGAGACCCAGTACTTC. As protein: CASSLNQETQYF.

This chain joins TRBV5-1 and TRBJ2-3; TRBD2 matches 7 bases. This CDR3 is built from 15 residues. Germline assignment: CDR1 SGHRS and CDR2 YFSETQ. The J segment lost 3 bases and the V segment lost 0 bases, leaving 4 bases of the junction unmatched. CDR3 amino acids: CASSLGAGLTDTQYF. The CDR3 DNA sequence: TGCGCCAGCAGCTTGGGTGCGGGACTAACAGATACGCAGTATTTT.

The chain couples TRBV27 to TRBJ2-7; 7 positions agree with TRBD1. Trimming cost V 4 bases and J 4 bases; bases outside gene matches: 10. In germline, CDR1 is MNHEY, CDR2 SMNVEV (reference sequence). The CDR3 totals 15 residues. The CDR3 spells CASSWETGTVYEQYF. The DNA for the CDR3 is TGTGCCAGCAGTTGGGAGACCGGGACAGTTTACGAGCAGTACTTC.

The chain combines TRBV6-4 with TRBJ2-5; D is undetermined. With 11 bases removed from V and 6 bases from J, the gap between germline ends came to 13 bases. In germline, CDR1 is MRHNA, CDR2 SNTAGT. The CDR3 loop spans 11 amino acids. The CDR3 DNA is TGTGCCCCCACCGGGCTAAAGACCCAGTACTTC. Protein: CAPTGLKTQYF.

The rearrangement links TRBV7-7 to TRBJ2-3, with TRBD1 identical over 10 bases. The germline CDR1 and CDR2 sequences are SSHAT and FNYEAQ (reference sequence). This CDR3 comprises 15 residues. The V segment lost 4 bases and the J segment 3 bases; nucleotides outside the gene matches: 4. The CDR3 loop is CASSSGTGETDTQYF. The CDR3, as DNA: TGTGCCAGCAGCTCAGGGACAGGGGAGACAGATACGCAGTATTTT.

This chain links TRBV7-9 with TRBJ2-2, with 13 bases matching TRBD2. The CDR3 contains 18 residues. In germline, CDR1 is SEHNR, CDR2 FQNEAQ (reference sequence). The V segment lost 1 base and the J segment 3 bases; nucleotides outside the gene matches: 5. CDR3 region: CASSLGTSGSWDTGELFF. Written as DNA, the CDR3 is TGTGCCAGCAGCTTAGGGACTAGCGGGAGTTGGGACACCGGGGAGCTGTTTTTT.

The rearrangement joins TRBV28 to TRBJ1-1; TRBD1 matches 11 bases. After removal of 2 bases from V and 4 bases from J, the junction contained 3 bases not matched to a gene. The CDR3 is made up of 15 amino acids. CDR1 is MDHEN, CDR2 SYDVKM, per germline. CDR3 amino acids: CASSLGGTGGTEAFF. The DNA of the CDR3 is TGTGCCAGCAGTTTAGGTGGGACAGGGGGCACTGAAGCTTTCTTT.

The chain has TRBV7-8 and TRBJ2-1, with 10 nucleotides matching TRBD2. The germline V gene encodes CDR1 SGHVS and CDR2 FQNEAQ. The CDR3 contains 13 residues. V was pared by 6 bases and J by 5 bases, with 1 base of the junction left unmatched. CDR3 nucleotide sequence: TGTGCCAGCAGACTAGCGGGGAACAATGAGCAGTTCTTC. Translation gives CASRLAGNNEQFF.

The genes are TRBV30 and TRBJ2-3; 9 bases align to TRBD2. V gave up 5 bases and J gave up 0 bases; unmatched junction bases: 3. The CDR3 spans 14 residues. The germline CDR1 and CDR2 sequences are GTSNPN and SVGIG (reference sequence). The CDR3 DNA sequence: TGTGCCTGGCTAGCGGGGTTAAGCACAGATACGCAGTATTTT. This translates into CAWLAGLSTDTQYF. Based on the CDR3 plus reference TRBV30 and TRBJ2-3, the full variable domain is SQTIHQWPATLVQPVGSPLSLECTVEGTSNPNLYWYRQAAGRGLQLLFYSVGIGQISSEVPQNLSASRPQDRQFILSSKKLLLSDSGFYLCAWLAGLSTDTQYFGPGTRLTVL.

This chain joins TRBV21-1 and TRBJ2-7; whether TRBD1, the table's D call, matches the DNA was not checked. TRBV21-1 is listed as a pseudogene. The CDR3 covers 14 residues. CDR3 DNA: TGTGCCAGGCAACAGGGGAAGCCCTCCTACGAGCAGTACTTC. Translation: CARQQGKPSYEQYF.

The rearrangement joins TRBV28 to TRBJ2-7; D gene uncertain. The germline gives CDR1 MDHEN, CDR2 SYDVKM. The CDR3 is 11 amino acids. Trimming cost V 3 bases and J 6 bases, with 6 bases left between them. CDR3 residues: CASSLDREQYF. The CDR3 DNA follows: TGTGCCAGCAGTTTGGATCGCGAGCAGTACTTC.

The chain recombines TRBV11-2 with TRBJ1-4; 9 bases align to TRBD1. In germline, CDR1 is SGHAT, CDR2 FQNNGV. V shed 5 bases, J shed 4 bases, and the junction held 2 bases outside the gene matches. This CDR3 comprises 14 residues. CDR3 amino acids: CASSPTGGNEKLFF. The CDR3 DNA reads as TGTGCCAGCAGCCCGACAGGGGGTAATGAAAAACTGTTTTTT.

This clone was seen once. This chain uses TRBV27 with TRBJ2-5; D may be TRBD2 (6 bases). The V gene lost 5 bases and the J gene lost 5 bases, with 18 bases spanning the gap. Germline V gene lookup returns CDR1 MNHEY and CDR2 SMNVEV (reference sequence). This CDR3 contains 15 residues. In nucleotides, the CDR3 is TGTGCCAGCAGTCCCGGGGGAGCCCCCAGGGAGACCCAGTACTTC. It is translated as CASSPGGAPRETQYF.

The gene calls are TRBV5-4 and TRBJ2-3; 10 positions match TRBD2. The trim removed 7 bases at V and 2 bases at J, leaving 4 bases unmatched. Germline assignment: CDR1 SGHNT and CDR2 YYREEE (reference sequence). The CDR3 extends over 14 amino acids. CDR3 nucleotide sequence: TGTGCCAGCCTAGCGGGAGATCTCACAGATACGCAGTATTTT. Protein product: CASLAGDLTDTQYF.

The V call is TRBV4-2, the J call TRBJ2-2; TRBD1 might be the D (5 bases). Germline CDR1 is LGHNA and CDR2 is YNFKEQ. The CDR3 sequence is 15 residues long. V lost 0 bases and J lost 6, with 11 bases in between. The chain's CDR3 is CASSQEQGFPGELFF. In nucleotides, the CDR3 is TGTGCCAGCAGCCAAGAGCAGGGCTTTCCCGGGGAGCTGTTTTTT.

This chain joins TRBV19 and TRBJ2-7; either TRBD1 or TRBD2 may supply D (5 bases each). The length of the CDR3 is 15 residues. Looked up from germline, CDR1 is LNHDA and CDR2 is SQIVND (reference sequence). Between the trimmed V and J ends, which lost 0 bases and 4 bases, there was a span of 13 bases. The CDR3 DNA sequence: TGTGCCAGTAGTATAGATCCGGGACGGGGATACGAGCAGTACTTC. Translating gives CASSIDPGRGYEQYF.

The rearrangement links TRBV28 to TRBJ2-1, with D perhaps TRBD2 (5 bases). The CDR3 extends over 12 amino acids. The germline gives CDR1 MDHEN, CDR2 SYDVKM. Trimming took 5 bases from V and 6 from J, leaving 8 bases between them. CDR3 loop: CASSGLVNEQFF. The CDR3 coding sequence is TGTGCCAGCAGTGGACTGGTCAATGAGCAGTTCTTC. Together with reference TRBV28 and TRBJ2-1, the CDR3 gives the full variable domain: DVKVTQSSRYLVKRTGEKVFLECVQDMDHENMFWYRQDPGLGLRLIYFSYDVKMKEKGDIPEGYSVSREKKERFSLILESASTNQTSMYLCASSGLVNEQFFGPGTRLTVL.

The V gene is TRBV10-1, the J gene TRBJ2-7; D is perhaps TRBD1 or TRBD2 (5 bases each). Germline V gene data show CDR1 as WNHNN and CDR2 as SYGVQD (reference sequence). The CDR3 is 15 residues long. V was clipped by 6 bases and J by 5 bases, with 20 bases between them. Here the CDR3 DNA reads TGCGCCAGCAGCAGGGATGGGACGCAGCGCAACGAGCAGTACTTC. This codes for CASSRDGTQRNEQYF.

The J gene is TRBJ1-1, the V gene TRBV10-1; unclear D gene. Trimming cost V 3 bases and J 4 bases, with 12 bases left between them. The CDR3 runs 14 residues. Germline lookup yields CDR1 WNHNN and CDR2 SYGVQD (reference sequence). The CDR3 region is CASSEGFIGTEAFF. The CDR3 DNA sequence: TGCGCCAGCAGTGAAGGTTTTATCGGCACTGAAGCTTTCTTT.